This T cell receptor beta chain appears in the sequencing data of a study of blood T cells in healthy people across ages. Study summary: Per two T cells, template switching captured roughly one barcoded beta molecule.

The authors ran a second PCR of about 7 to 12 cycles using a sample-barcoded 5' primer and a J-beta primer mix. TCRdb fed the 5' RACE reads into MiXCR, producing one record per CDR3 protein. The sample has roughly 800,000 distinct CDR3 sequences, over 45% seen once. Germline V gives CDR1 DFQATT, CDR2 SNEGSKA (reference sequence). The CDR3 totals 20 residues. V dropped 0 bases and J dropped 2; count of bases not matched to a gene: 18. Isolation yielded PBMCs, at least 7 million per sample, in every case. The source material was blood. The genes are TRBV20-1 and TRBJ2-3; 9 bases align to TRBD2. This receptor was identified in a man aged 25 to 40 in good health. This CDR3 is CSARDLDVGTSGGFTDTQYF. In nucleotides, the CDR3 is TGCAGTGCTAGAGATCTCGACGTGGGGACGAGCGGGGGGTTCACAGATACGCAGTATTTT.